This T cell receptor beta chain appears in the sequencing data of a study of blood T cell repertoires in COVID-19. Clones were sequenced by immunoSEQ multiplex PCR, and TCRdb holds only the in-frame ones, with some missing. The sample lists fewer than 300,000 clones, approximately 89% seen once, with about 1.2% in the top ten. This CDR3 has 16 amino acids. Germline V CDR1 and CDR2: LGHDT, YNNKEL (reference sequence). Trimming took 1 base from V and 4 from J; bases not matched to a gene: 2. The source is a woman in her forties with acute COVID-19. The chain couples TRBV3-1 (or the pseudogene TRBV3-2) to TRBJ2-1, with 12 bases lining up with TRBD2. Material: PBMCs or T cells enriched from blood (not recorded which). The CDR3, as DNA: TGTGCCAGCAGCCAAGTGCTAGCGGGAGGGTACAATGAGCAGTTCTTC. It specifies CASSQVLAGGYNEQFF.